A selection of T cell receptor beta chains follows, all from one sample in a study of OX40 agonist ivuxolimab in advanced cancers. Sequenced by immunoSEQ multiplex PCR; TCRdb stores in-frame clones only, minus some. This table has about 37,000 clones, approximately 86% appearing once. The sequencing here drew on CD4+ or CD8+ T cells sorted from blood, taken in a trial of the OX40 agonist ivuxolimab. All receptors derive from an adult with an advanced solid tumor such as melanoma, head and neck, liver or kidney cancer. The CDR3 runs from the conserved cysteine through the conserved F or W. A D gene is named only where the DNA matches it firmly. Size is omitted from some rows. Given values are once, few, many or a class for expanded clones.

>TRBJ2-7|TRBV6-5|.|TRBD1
TGTGCCAGCAGGACGCAACAGGGGCGAGCATACGAGCAGTACTTC
CASRTQQGRAYEQYF
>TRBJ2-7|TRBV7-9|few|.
TGTGCCAGCAGCTCTCTGGGCTACGAGCAGTACTTC
CASSSLGYEQYF
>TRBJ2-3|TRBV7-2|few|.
TGTGCCAGCAGCTCTGACACGAGCACAGATACGCAGTATTTT
CASSSDTSTDTQYF
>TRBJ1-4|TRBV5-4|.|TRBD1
TGTGCCAGCAGCCTGACAGGGGAAAATGAAAAACTGTTTTTT
CASSLTGENEKLFF
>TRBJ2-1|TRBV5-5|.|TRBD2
TGTGCCAGCAGCTTGGAAACCGGGACTAGCATTTACAATGAGCAGTTCTTC
CASSLETGTSIYNEQFF
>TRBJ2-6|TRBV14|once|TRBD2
TGTGCCAGCAGCCAACACGGGGGGGCTACCGGGGCCAACGTCCTGACTTTC
CASSQHGGATGANVLTF
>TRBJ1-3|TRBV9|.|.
TGTGCCAGCAGCGTAGCCCCACAGGGAAACACCATATATTTT
CASSVAPQGNTIYF
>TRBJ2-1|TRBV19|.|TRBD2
TGTGCCAGTAGTATTACGGGGGGGGCCCTGTTTGAGCAGTTCTTC
CASSITGGALFEQFF
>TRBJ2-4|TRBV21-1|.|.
TGTGCCAGCAGCCGAGAAAGGGGGCTGGCCAAAAACATTCAGTACTTC
CASSRERGLAKNIQYF
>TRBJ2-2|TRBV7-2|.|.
TGTGCCAGCAGCTTAAGGCCCGAGGGGTACGGGGAGCTGTTTTTT
CASSLRPEGYGELFF
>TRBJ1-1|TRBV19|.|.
TGTGCCAGTAGTATCAACCCCGGAGGGGGATACACTGAAGCTTTCTTT
CASSINPGGGYTEAFF
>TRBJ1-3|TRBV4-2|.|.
TGTGCCAGCAGCCAACCCGTTCAGCGGACGGATGGAAACACCATATATTTT
CASSQPVQRTDGNTIYF
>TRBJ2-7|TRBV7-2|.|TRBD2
TGTGCCAGCAGCTCCCTGCGACTAGCGGGAGCTTACGAGCAGTACTTC
CASSSLRLAGAYEQYF
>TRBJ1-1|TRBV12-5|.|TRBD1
TGTGCTAGTGGTATCCAGACAGGGATGAACACTGAAGCTTTCTTT
CASGIQTGMNTEAFF
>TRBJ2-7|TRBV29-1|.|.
TGCAGCGCCTCCGGGACACTCTACGAGCAGTACTTC
CSASGTLYEQYF
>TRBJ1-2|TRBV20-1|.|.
TGCAGTGCTAGAGGGGGATCTGGCTACACCTTC
CSARGGSGYTF
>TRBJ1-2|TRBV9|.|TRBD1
TGTGCCAGCAGCGTAGGGACAGGGGGCAGGGGCGGCTACACCTTC
CASSVGTGGRGGYTF
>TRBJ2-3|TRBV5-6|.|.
TGTGCCAGCAGCTTGGTCATACAAGATACGCAGTATTTT
CASSLVIQDTQYF
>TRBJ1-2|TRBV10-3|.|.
TGTGCCATCAGCATGACAGGCCATGAGGGGTACACCTTC
CAISMTGHEGYTF
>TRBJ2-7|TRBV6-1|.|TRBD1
TGTGCCAGCAAGAGGACAGGGATCGAGCAGTACTTC
CASKRTGIEQYF
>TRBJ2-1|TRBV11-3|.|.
TGTGCCAGCAGCATCGACAGTGCCCTCTCCTACAATGAGCAGTTCTTC
CASSIDSALSYNEQFF
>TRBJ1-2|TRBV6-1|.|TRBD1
TGTGCCAGCAGGGCTACAGGGGGTAATAACTATGGCTACACCTTC
CASRATGGNNYGYTF
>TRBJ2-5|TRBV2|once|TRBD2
TGTGCCAGCAGCAGACTAGCGGGGGGGCCGGGGGAGACCCAGTACTTC
CASSRLAGGPGETQYF
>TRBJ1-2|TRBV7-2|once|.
TGTGCCAGCAGCTTAGAACAGGGTAGATATGGCTACACCTTC
CASSLEQGRYGYTF
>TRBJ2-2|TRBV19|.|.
TGTGCCAGCAGATGGGGACTGGGAAACACCGGGGAGCTGTTTTTT
CASRWGLGNTGELFF
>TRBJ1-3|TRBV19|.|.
TGTGCCAGTAGCCGGGACCCCTCTGGAAACACCATATATTTT
CASSRDPSGNTIYF
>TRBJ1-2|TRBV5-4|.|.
TGTGCCAGCAGCTTAGGGGACTATGGCTACACCTTC
CASSLGDYGYTF
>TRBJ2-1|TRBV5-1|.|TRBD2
TGCGCCAGCAGCTTGGGCAGCGGGGGGTTATACAATGAGCAGTTCTTC
CASSLGSGGLYNEQFF
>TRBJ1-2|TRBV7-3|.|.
TGTGCCAGCAGCGCCGGGGGACGGGACTATGGCTACACCTTC
CASSAGGRDYGYTF
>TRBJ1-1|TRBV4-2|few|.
TGTGCCAGCAGCAGTACAGGAGCGGGCACTGAAGCTTTCTTT
CASSSTGAGTEAFF
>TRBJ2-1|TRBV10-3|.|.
TGTGCCATCGGGGGGCGGGGGCAGGATGAGCAGTTCTTC
CAIGGRGQDEQFF
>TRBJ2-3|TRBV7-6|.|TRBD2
TGTGCCAGCAGCCCCGGGACTAACACAGATACGCAGTATTTT
CASSPGTNTDTQYF
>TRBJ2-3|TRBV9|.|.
TGTGCCAGCAGCCCCCGAGGAGGGGGCTCTTTAGGGGGGGCCACAGATACGCAGTATTTT
CASSPRGGGSLGGATDTQYF
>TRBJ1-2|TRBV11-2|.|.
TGTGCCAGCAGCTTGAGGGAGGTCTATGGCTACACCTTC
CASSLREVYGYTF
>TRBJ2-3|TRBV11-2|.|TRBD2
TGTGCCAGCAGCTCCCGAGCGGGGGGACCCACAGATACGCAGTATTTT
CASSSRAGGPTDTQYF
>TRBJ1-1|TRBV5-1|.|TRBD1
TGCGCCAGCATGGGACCTGGGACAGGGAGTCCCACTGAAGCTTTCTTT
CASMGPGTGSPTEAFF
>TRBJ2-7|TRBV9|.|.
TGTGCCAGCAGCGTAGGGTGGGGCTCCTACGAGCAGTACTTC
CASSVGWGSYEQYF
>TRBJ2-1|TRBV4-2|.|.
TGTGCCAGCAGCCGCGAGTTTACTAGCTCGGTTAGGCAGCAGTTCTTC
CASSREFTSSVRQQFF